The 21 T cell receptor beta chains in this list originate from one sample, sequenced in a study of blood T cell repertoires in COVID-19 (dated by TCRdb to 2020 to 2022). The library was made by the immunoSEQ multiplex PCR assay. TCRdb obtained this table from immuneACCESS and retained in-frame rearrangements with V and J assigned. These tables miss some clones; where compared with another copy, unresolved V genes account for less than half of the shortfall, and the remainder is unexplained. Here the sample has 200,000 to 250,000 clones; roughly 90% occur a single time. In total, the top ten clones hold 0.82% of the sample. The sequenced material came from peripheral blood. All receptors derive from a man aged 55 to 70 with COVID-19, enrolled during active disease.

DNA of the CDR3: TGTGCCAGCAGCTTGTCGCAGGGAACGGGAAACACCATATATTTT. Encoded protein: CASSLSQGTGNTIYF. The chain joins TRBV5-4 to TRBJ1-3, with D possibly being TRBD1 (5 bases). The V and J ends lost 1 base and 4 bases respectively, with 12 bases between them. The CDR3 extends over 15 amino acids. Germline CDR1 reads SGHNT; CDR2 reads YYREEE (reference sequence).

The V call is TRBV11-1, the J call TRBJ2-1; D perhaps matches TRBD2 (6 bases). In germline, CDR1 is SGHAT, CDR2 FQDESV (reference sequence). Between the trimmed V and J ends, which lost 1 base and 0 bases, there was a span of 10 bases. The CDR3 spans 16 residues. The CDR3: CASSLEGGLSYNEQFF. In DNA, the CDR3 is TGTGCCAGCAGCTTAGAGGGAGGTCTCTCCTACAATGAGCAGTTCTTC.

The chain has TRBV7-2 and TRBJ2-3; 7 nucleotides match TRBD2. In germline, CDR1 is SGHTA, CDR2 FQGNSA. J was trimmed by 4 bases and V by 4 bases; bases with no gene match: 5. This CDR3 has 14 amino acids. CDR3 nucleotides: TGTGCCAGCAGCTCCCGGGACTATTCAGATACGCAGTATTTT. Its protein product is CASSSRDYSDTQYF.

This rearrangement joins TRBV25-1 to TRBJ1-2, with 9 bases identical to TRBD1. Trimming took 4 bases from V and 2 from J; bases not matched to a gene: 5. In germline, CDR1 is MGHDK, CDR2 SYGVNS. The CDR3 is made up of 15 amino acids. Here the CDR3 DNA reads TGTGCCAGCAGTGGTCCCGGGACAGGGAACTATGGCTACACCTTC. It yields the protein CASSGPGTGNYGYTF.

The chain links TRBV3-1 (or the pseudogene TRBV3-2) to TRBJ2-3, with 7 bases lining up with TRBD2. V trimming: 6 bases; J trimming: 1 base; junction bases outside the gene matches: 7. Per germline, CDR1 LGHDT and CDR2 YNNKEL (reference sequence). CDR3 length: 15 residues. This CDR3 reads CASRLSGIRTDTQYF. The CDR3 nucleotides read TGTGCCAGCAGACTGAGCGGGATTCGCACAGATACGCAGTATTTT.

The chain employs TRBV3-1 (or the pseudogene TRBV3-2) and TRBJ1-2, with D tentatively TRBD1 (6 bases). Trimming took 1 base from V and 5 from J, leaving 8 bases between them. Germline loops: CDR1 LGHDT, CDR2 YNNKEL (reference sequence). The CDR3 loop spans 13 amino acids. The CDR3 spells CASSQGDIYGYTF. Written as DNA, the CDR3 is TGTGCCAGCAGCCAAGGGGACATTTATGGCTACACCTTC.

The chain is built from TRBV6-5 and TRBJ1-6; D may be TRBD1 (6 bases). Trimming stripped 6 bases from V and 6 bases from J, with 12 bases between. CDR1 and CDR2 from the germline V gene are MNHEY and SVGAGI. The CDR3 contains 14 residues. CDR3 sequence (DNA): TGTGCCAGCAGCCTGGGACACCTTAATTCACCCCTCCACTTT. Amino acids: CASSLGHLNSPLHF.

The rearrangement links TRBV28 to TRBJ2-1; 9 positions agree with TRBD2. The CDR3 length is 18 residues. J was trimmed by 6 bases and V by 7 bases; bases with no gene match: 19. Germline V gene lookup returns CDR1 MDHEN and CDR2 SYDVKM. CDR3: CASIPSLRAGGGRNEQFF. Written as DNA, the CDR3 is TGTGCCAGCATCCCCTCCCTCAGAGCGGGAGGAGGCCGCAATGAGCAGTTCTTC.

The chain couples TRBV11-3 to TRBJ2-7; weak D call: TRBD2 (5 bases). The germline gives CDR1 SGHNT, CDR2 YENEEA. CDR3 length equals 15 residues. V gave up 1 base and J gave up 1 base, with 11 bases separating them. Written as DNA, the CDR3 is TGTGCCAGCAGCTTAGCGGTTGGGAGATCCTACGAGCAGTACTTC. Translating gives CASSLAVGRSYEQYF.

The CDR3 reads CASSQDVGSGRPQHF. CDR3 DNA: TGCGCCAGCAGCCAAGATGTGGGTAGCGGCAGGCCCCAGCATTTT. V gene TRBV4-1 combines with J gene TRBJ1-5; D unclear. CDR3 length: 15 residues. Germline V gives CDR1 MGHRA, CDR2 YSYEKL. The V end lost 0 bases, the J end lost 9 bases, and 15 bases lay between the germline ends.

As regards this clone: The sample holds other DNA sequences that translate to the same CDR3. This chain joins TRBV5-1 and TRBJ2-2, with 8 bases identical to TRBD1. The trim removed 0 bases at V and 1 base at J, leaving 2 bases unmatched. Germline-derived CDR1 and CDR2 are SGHRS and YFSETQ. The CDR3 runs to 16 residues. CDR3 bases: TGCGCCAGCAGCTTGGGAGACAGGGGGAACACCGGGGAGCTGTTTTTT. Translating it yields CASSLGDRGNTGELFF.

The J gene is TRBJ2-5, the V gene TRBV7-9; D is ambiguous. Germline V CDR1 and CDR2: SEHNR, FQNEAQ (reference sequence). CDR3 size: 14 residues. Trimming removed 5 bases at V and 2 bases at J, with 12 bases between. The CDR3 protein is CASSLGGAQETQYF. CDR3 bases: TGTGCCAGCAGCCTCGGCGGAGCGCAAGAGACCCAGTACTTC. The full variable domain, in which reference TRBV7-9 and TRBJ2-5 provide the parts outside the CDR3, is DTGVSQNPRHKITKRGQNVTFRCDPISEHNRLYWYRQTLGQGPEFLTYFQNEAQLEKSRLLSDRFSAERPKGSFSTLEIQRTEQGDSAMYLCASSLGGAQETQYFGPGTRLLVL.

V usage is TRBV4-3 and J usage is TRBJ2-4; the D gene is possibly TRBD2 (7 bases). V was clipped by 0 bases and J by 9 bases, with 15 bases between them. Germline CDR1 reads LGHNA; CDR2 reads YSLEER. CDR3 length: 15 amino acids. CDR3 nucleotide sequence: TGCGCCAGCAGCCAAGAGGAACGGGGAGGGGGCATTCAGTACTTC. Translation gives CASSQEERGGGIQYF.

V usage is TRBV27 and J usage is TRBJ2-7; TRBD2 aligns across 10 bases. Germline CDR1 is MNHEY and CDR2 is SMNVEV (reference sequence). V shed 11 bases and J 5 bases; nucleotides not matched to a gene: 12. The CDR3 loop spans 14 amino acids. CDR3 coding DNA: TGTGCCCCATACAGGGGGACTAGCGACAACGAGCAGTACTTC. Its protein product is CAPYRGTSDNEQYF.

The chain recombines TRBV27 with TRBJ1-2, with TRBD1 matching over 9 bases. Trimming at V came to 3 bases and at J to 5 bases, leaving 10 bases not matched to a gene. The CDR3 length is 16 residues. Germline loops: CDR1 MNHEY, CDR2 SMNVEV (reference sequence). In DNA, the CDR3 is TGTGCCAGCAGTTTGGGAAAGGGACAGGGACGGTATGGCTACACCTTC. It encodes CASSLGKGQGRYGYTF.

The rearrangement uses TRBV7-2 and TRBJ2-7, with D perhaps TRBD2 (6 bases). Germline CDR1 SGHTA, CDR2 FQGNSA. This CDR3 is built from 14 residues. With 6 bases removed from V and 4 bases from J, the gap between germline ends came to 16 bases. CDR3 in amino acids: CASSVLGTSYEQYF. CDR3 bases: TGTGCCAGCAGTGTTCTCGGGACTTCTTACGAGCAGTACTTC.

The chain carries TRBV29-1 and TRBJ1-2, with a weak D call TRBD1 (6 bases). V lost 2 bases and J lost 2, with 9 bases in between. The CDR3 extends over 13 amino acids. Germline lookup yields CDR1 SQVTM and CDR2 ANQGSEA. In DNA form, the CDR3 reads TGCAGCGTTGAAAACGGACAGAACTATGGCTACACCTTC. The encoded protein is CSVENGQNYGYTF.

The chain couples TRBV28 to TRBJ2-7; 9 bases align to TRBD1. The CDR3 contains 15 residues. V shed 6 bases, J shed 1 base, and the junction held 7 bases outside the gene matches. The germline CDR1 and CDR2 sequences are MDHEN and SYDVKM. The CDR3 loop is CASRREGQGSYEQYF. CDR3 nucleotides: TGTGCCAGCAGGAGAGAGGGACAGGGATCCTACGAGCAGTACTTC.

This clone was seen only a few times. The chain has TRBV29-1 and TRBJ1-2; 7 bases line up with TRBD1. This CDR3 is 14 amino acids long. V lost 0 bases, J lost 6 bases, and 7 bases stayed unmatched. The germline CDR1 and CDR2 sequences are SQVTM and ANQGSEA. CDR3 in amino acids: CSVEDEGAGNGYTF. The CDR3 DNA is TGCAGCGTTGAAGATGAGGGGGCGGGAAATGGCTACACCTTC. The full variable domain, in which reference TRBV29-1 and TRBJ1-2 provide the parts outside the CDR3, is SAVISQKPSRDICQRGTSLTIQCQVDSQVTMMFWYRQQPGQSLTLIATANQGSEATYESGFVIDKFPISRPNLTFSTLTVSNMSPEDSSIYLCSVEDEGAGNGYTFGSGTRLTVV.

The chain joins TRBV10-3 to TRBJ2-7, with 9 positions matching TRBD1. The germline V gene has CDR1 ENHRY and CDR2 SYGVKD. This CDR3 spans 14 amino acids. V lost 4 bases and J lost 4; bases outside the gene matches: 5. The DNA for the CDR3 is TGTGCCATCAGTGGAAACAGGGGGCTATACGAGCAGTACTTC. It encodes CAISGNRGLYEQYF.

In this sample, this clone turned up once. The CDR3 region is CASSYRQGRQSNQPQHF. In DNA, the CDR3 is TGTGCCAGCAGCTACAGACAGGGGAGGCAGAGCAATCAGCCCCAGCATTTT. The V call is TRBV28, the J call TRBJ1-5, with 8 bases that match TRBD1. Trimming at V came to 6 bases and at J to 1 base, leaving 11 bases not matched to a gene. The germline CDR1 and CDR2 sequences are MDHEN and SYDVKM. The CDR3 is 17 amino acids.